The 21 T cell receptor beta chains given below trace back to one sample, sequenced in a study of T cell responses to AZD1222 COVID-19 vaccine (dated by TCRdb to about 2021). Interpreted using the paper, the time point label stands for: about 28 days (+/-7) after the second vaccine dose. The sample's treatment or condition label, decoded: meningococcal conjugate vaccine given as trial control. The receptor library was made with the immunoSEQ multiplex PCR assay. TCRdb obtained this table from immuneACCESS and retained in-frame rearrangements with V and J assigned. These tables miss some clones; where compared with another copy, unresolved V genes account for less than half of the shortfall, and the remainder is unexplained. This sample comprises over 150,000 clones, 90% to 95% of them detected only once. The top ten clonotypes cover roughly 1% of the sample. The sample consisted of peripheral blood, taken 28 days after the second dose of the MenACWY control vaccine. The origin of the receptors is an adult who received the MenACWY meningococcal vaccine as a control.

This chain connects TRBV10-3 to TRBJ1-4, with 10 bases fitting TRBD1. V shed 6 bases and J 7 bases; nucleotides not matched to a gene: 5. Germline CDR1 is ENHRY and CDR2 is SYGVKD. The CDR3 extends over 14 amino acids. CDR3 in DNA: TGTGCCATCAGGGGGACAGGGGTCGGTGAAAAACTGTTTTTT. Translation: CAIRGTGVGEKLFF.

This clone was seen only once. The V gene is TRBV3-1 (or the pseudogene TRBV3-2), the J gene TRBJ2-7, with D tentatively TRBD1 (6 bases). The CDR3 runs to 11 residues. V shed 8 bases and J shed 6 bases, with 11 bases lying between them. CDR1 is LGHDT and CDR2 is YNNKEL in the germline V gene (reference sequence). As DNA, the CDR3 is TGTGCCAGCGGAAGAGGGGGCGAGCAGTACTTC. It is translated as CASGRGGEQYF.

The chain couples TRBV27 to TRBJ1-1, with D unresolved. The CDR3 is made up of 13 amino acids. CDR1 is MNHEY, CDR2 SMNVEV, per germline (reference sequence). With 3 bases removed from V and 5 bases from J, the gap between germline ends came to 10 bases. The CDR3 is CASSFQVRTEAFF. DNA of the CDR3: TGTGCCAGCAGTTTTCAGGTTAGAACTGAAGCTTTCTTT.

The chain carries TRBV12-5 and TRBJ1-2; unclear D gene. Germline loops: CDR1 LGHNT, CDR2 FRNRAP. V was clipped by 3 bases and J by 5 bases, with 7 bases between them. CDR3 length: 12 residues. This CDR3 is CASGFQGYGYTF. The CDR3 DNA is TGTGCTAGTGGTTTTCAAGGGTATGGCTACACCTTC.

The V and J genes are TRBV7-9 and TRBJ1-3; 7 bases are a match to TRBD1. V shed 5 bases and J 3 bases; nucleotides not matched to a gene: 10. Germline V CDR1 and CDR2: SEHNR, FQNEAQ (reference sequence). CDR3 length: 16 amino acids. The CDR3 sequence is CASSAAGGGGGNTIYF. Here the CDR3 DNA reads TGTGCCAGCAGCGCCGCCGGAGGGGGCGGTGGAAACACCATATATTTT.

The gene calls are TRBV4-3 and TRBJ1-3; D call uncertain. Germline-derived CDR1 and CDR2 are LGHNA and YSLEER. The CDR3 length is 18 residues. V was clipped by 0 bases and J by 0 bases, with 15 bases between them. The CDR3 DNA sequence: TGCGCCAGCAGCCAAGAGATTTCGGACTGGAGCTCTGGAAACACCATATATTTT. Translated, it gives CASSQEISDWSSGNTIYF.

The V call is TRBV7-9, the J call TRBJ2-7; no clear D. Trimming removed 3 bases from V and 3 bases from J, with 6 bases in between. The CDR3 is 12 amino acids. The germline gives CDR1 SEHNR, CDR2 FQNEAQ (reference sequence). The CDR3 DNA follows: TGTGCCAGCAGCTTCGGCAACTACGAGCAGTACTTC. Its translation: CASSFGNYEQYF.

The CDR3 DNA reads TGTGCCATGTCACAGGGGGGCGCGAACGGGGAGCTGTTTTTT. Protein: CAMSQGGANGELFF. The J gene is TRBJ2-2, the V gene TRBV6-5, with 8 nucleotides matching TRBD1. The CDR3 is 14 residues long. V was pared by 10 bases and J by 7 bases, with 11 bases of the junction left unmatched. The V gene's germline CDR1 is MNHEY and CDR2 SVGAGI.

The chain has TRBV27 and TRBJ1-3, with no clear D. The CDR3 loop spans 15 amino acids. Germline V gene data show CDR1 as MNHEY and CDR2 as SMNVEV (reference sequence). Deletions cut 6 bases from V and 5 bases from J, with 17 bases between. DNA of the CDR3: TGTGCCAGCAGCCTCCGCGACCCAACGAGAAACACCATATATTTT. This encodes CASSLRDPTRNTIYF.

The rearrangement uses TRBV19 and TRBJ1-1; perhaps TRBD1 as D (5 bases). The V end was cut by 3 bases, the J end by 4 bases, with 15 bases between. CDR1 and CDR2 from the germline V gene are LNHDA and SQIVND (reference sequence). This CDR3 has 15 residues. This CDR3 reads CASSMGQVETTEAFF. In DNA form, the CDR3 reads TGTGCCAGTAGTATGGGGCAGGTGGAGACCACTGAAGCTTTCTTT.

This clone was counted once. This chain connects TRBV29-1 to TRBJ1-3; unclear D gene. This CDR3 region has 12 residues. With 4 bases removed from V and 2 bases from J, the gap between germline ends came to 6 bases. Germline V CDR1 and CDR2: SQVTM, ANQGSEA. CDR3 bases: TGCAGCGTTGCGGTTCCTGGAAACACCATATATTTT. As protein: CSVAVPGNTIYF.

In this sample, this clone turned up a few times. The V gene is TRBV5-8, the J gene TRBJ1-6; TRBD1 matches at 7 bases. The germline V gene has CDR1 SGHTS and CDR2 YDEGEE. The CDR3 spans 14 residues. J gave up 7 bases and V 5 bases, and 6 bases lay outside the gene matches. The CDR3 loop reads CASRAGDRNSPLHF. For the CDR3, the DNA is TGTGCCAGCAGGGCGGGGGACAGAAATTCACCCCTCCACTTT.

The genes are TRBV19 and TRBJ1-4, with 8 bases that match TRBD1. Trimming took 3 bases from V and 8 from J; bases not matched to a gene: 2. CDR1 and CDR2 (germline): LNHDA, SQIVND (reference sequence). This CDR3 spans 13 amino acids. CDR3 protein: CASSIQGAEKLFF. The CDR3 DNA follows: TGTGCCAGTAGTATTCAGGGGGCAGAAAAACTGTTTTTT. The full variable domain, in which reference TRBV19 and TRBJ1-4 provide the parts outside the CDR3, is DGGITQSPKYLFRKEGQNVTLSCEQNLNHDAMYWYRQDPGQGLRLIYYSQIVNDFQKGDIAEGYSVSREKKESFPLTVTSAQKNPTAFYLCASSIQGAEKLFFGSGTQLSVL.

The rearrangement uses TRBV4-1 and TRBJ1-1; 7 bases are shared with TRBD1. Germline V gene sequence: CDR1 MGHRA, CDR2 YSYEKL. The CDR3 loop spans 13 amino acids. V was pared by 2 bases and J by 6 bases, with 3 bases of the junction left unmatched. The CDR3 bases are TGCGCCAGCAGCCAACCAGGGGGACCTGAAGCTTTCTTT. This codes for CASSQPGGPEAFF.

The gene calls are TRBV29-1 and TRBJ2-3; TRBD1 matches at 8 bases. Per the germline V gene, CDR1 is SQVTM and CDR2 is ANQGSEA. V gave up 7 bases and J gave up 2 bases; unmatched junction bases: 5. The CDR3 runs to 13 residues. The DNA for the CDR3 is TGCAGCGCCGGACAGGGCAACACAGATACGCAGTATTTT. It codes for CSAGQGNTDTQYF.

This chain uses TRBV6-1 with TRBJ2-7; D uncertain. Trimming removed 2 bases from V and 4 bases from J, with 6 bases in between. CDR3 length equals 12 residues. CDR1 and CDR2 from the germline V gene are MNHNS and SASEGT. CDR3 protein: CASSERAYEQYF. DNA for the CDR3: TGTGCCAGCAGTGAACGAGCGTACGAGCAGTACTTC.

The genes are TRBV12-3 or TRBV12-4 and TRBJ2-7; D possibly corresponds to TRBD1 (6 bases). The CDR3 runs 13 residues. V was shortened by 2 bases and J by 6 bases, with 11 bases between the two germline ends. The DNA for the CDR3 is TGTGCCAGCAGTTTATTCAGGGACACCGAGCAGTACTTC. Protein sequence: CASSLFRDTEQYF.

The CDR3 loop reads CASSLRLADLTGELFF. For the CDR3, the DNA is TGCGCCAGCAGCTTGCGGCTAGCGGACTTAACCGGGGAGCTGTTTTTT. The chain combines TRBV5-1 with TRBJ2-2; 7 nucleotides line up with TRBD2. This CDR3 comprises 16 residues. Per germline, CDR1 SGHRS and CDR2 YFSETQ. Germline trimming cut 1 base from V and 5 bases from J; bases unmatched to any gene: 8.

The sample holds a few counts of this clone. The sample has other DNA sequences that encode this CDR3 too. J is TRBJ1-4 and V is TRBV12-3 or TRBV12-4; D is unclear. This CDR3 has 11 amino acids. Trimming shortened V by 6 bases and J by 4 bases, and 3 bases separated the two germline ends. The CDR3 loop is CASRGNEKLFF. The CDR3 DNA reads TGTGCCAGCAGGGGTAATGAAAAACTGTTTTTT.

The chain combines TRBV6-2 or TRBV6-3 with TRBJ1-1; D not resolved. Germline V gene lookup returns CDR1 MNHEY and CDR2 SVGEGT. Between the trimmed V and J ends, which lost 0 bases and 0 bases, there was a span of 2 bases. The CDR3 runs 13 residues. DNA for the CDR3: TGTGCCAGCAGTTACTCCATGAACACTGAAGCTTTCTTT. Translated: CASSYSMNTEAFF.

The J gene is TRBJ1-1, the V gene TRBV28; a weak D match, TRBD1 (6 bases). Trimming stripped 6 bases from V and 1 base from J, with 15 bases between. Germline V gene sequence: CDR1 MDHEN, CDR2 SYDVKM. The CDR3 runs to 15 residues. The DNA of the CDR3 is TGTGCCAGCAGCCCCTACAGGGTTTGGAACACTGAAGCTTTCTTT. Residues: CASSPYRVWNTEAFF.